This entry lists 19 T cell receptor beta chains sequenced from one sample in a study of CD8+CD57+ T cells in acquired aplastic anemia. Both TCR beta VDJ combination and CDR3 sequence profiling were carried out. Genomic DNA was the template for this profiling. TCRdb independently ran MiXCR on the reads; one entry per CDR3 protein. The sample records 250,000 to 350,000 distinct CDR3 sequences, roughly 50% being singletons. Sequencing was performed on sorted CD4+, CD8+, or CD8+CD57+ T cells (not recorded which) from PBMCs. The source is a human donor with severe aplastic anemia or a healthy control (not recorded which).

This clonotype was seen only a few times. V and J are TRBV5-8 and TRBJ2-7; maybe TRBD1 (5 bases). With 4 bases removed from V and 3 bases from J, the gap between germline ends came to 17 bases. CDR1 and CDR2 from the germline V gene are SGHTS and YDEGEE. CDR3 size: 15 residues. For the CDR3, the DNA is TGTGCCAGCAGCGTACGTCCAGGGCCAGGCTACGAGCAGTACTTC. This codes for CASSVRPGPGYEQYF.

The chain recombines TRBV6-2 or TRBV6-3 with TRBJ2-2; 8 bases are shared with TRBD2. After removal of 8 bases from V and 0 bases from J, the junction contained 5 bases not matched to a gene. The length of the CDR3 is 15 residues. In germline, CDR1 is MNHEY, CDR2 SVGEGT. The CDR3 DNA is TGTGCCAGCCTCCCGGGGGGGCCGAACACCGGGGAGCTGTTTTTT. It translates to CASLPGGPNTGELFF.

This clonotype was seen many times. V usage is TRBV6-2 or TRBV6-3 and J usage is TRBJ1-2; D unclear. Germline V gene lookup returns CDR1 MNHEY and CDR2 SVGEGT. CDR3 length equals 15 residues. V was shortened by 2 bases and J by 3 bases, with 13 bases between the two germline ends. The DNA for the CDR3 is TGTGCCAGCAGTTACCGGTACAACGCGGACTATGGCTACACCTTC. It translates to CASSYRYNADYGYTF.

This clonotype appeared many times. This rearrangement joins TRBV6-5 to TRBJ2-1; 14 nucleotides match TRBD2. This CDR3 is 19 amino acids long. The germline V gene has CDR1 MNHEY and CDR2 SVGAGI. With 4 bases clipped from V and 2 bases from J, the junction kept 10 bases outside the gene matches. CDR3 coding DNA: TGTGCCAGCAGTTCCCCGACTAGCGGGGGGGGTAGAACCTACAATGAGCAGTTCTTC. Residues: CASSSPTSGGGRTYNEQFF.

Many counts were recorded for this clonotype. The chain carries TRBV3-1 and TRBJ1-1; D is undetermined. This CDR3 is 14 amino acids long. Germline lookup yields CDR1 LGHDT and CDR2 YNNKEL (reference sequence). V lost 2 bases to trimming and J lost 5 bases, with 12 bases between them. CDR3 in amino acids: CASSQSHSRTEAFF. Written as DNA, the CDR3 is TGTGCCAGCAGCCAATCTCACTCGCGTACTGAAGCTTTCTTT.

In this sample, this clonotype turned up many times. This chain connects TRBV5-5 to TRBJ1-5; TRBD1 might be the D (5 bases). The germline gives CDR1 SGHKS, CDR2 YYEKEE (reference sequence). V shed 1 base and J shed 4 bases, with 18 bases lying between them. The CDR3 runs 17 residues. This chain's CDR3 is CASSLRGTGTENQPQHF. The CDR3 DNA is TGTGCCAGCAGCTTGAGAGGTACGGGGACCGAGAATCAGCCCCAGCATTTT.

The chain joins TRBV5-1 to TRBJ1-6, with 12 bases that match TRBD1. Germline-derived CDR1 and CDR2 are SGHRS and YFSETQ. J gave up 12 bases and V 4 bases, and 5 bases lay outside the gene matches. The CDR3 totals 14 residues. Here the CDR3 reads CASSAGQGAIPLHF. The DNA for the CDR3 is TGCGCCAGCAGCGCGGGACAGGGGGCCATACCCCTCCACTTT.

The V and J genes are TRBV29-1 and TRBJ1-1; D call uncertain. V dropped 4 bases and J dropped 1 base, with 10 bases sitting between them. CDR3 size: 13 residues. Germline values: CDR1 SQVTM, CDR2 ANQGSEA. The DNA for the CDR3 is TGCAGCGTTGGTCGTCGTGGGAACACTGAAGCTTTCTTT. Translation: CSVGRRGNTEAFF.

This clonotype was observed a few times. The chain links TRBV28 to TRBJ1-5; no definite D call. The V gene lost 4 bases and the J gene lost 7 bases, with 5 bases spanning the gap. In germline, CDR1 is MDHEN, CDR2 SYDVKM. This CDR3 region has 11 residues. Here the CDR3 reads CASSYQQPQHF. The CDR3 DNA sequence: TGTGCCAGCAGTTATCAACAGCCCCAGCATTTT.

This clonotype was observed at least ten times. The CDR3 sequence: CASSSPGLDEQFF. Here the CDR3 DNA reads TGTGCCAGCAGCTCCCCGGGACTGGATGAGCAGTTCTTC. The V and J genes are TRBV5-4 and TRBJ2-1; D may be TRBD2 (6 bases). Between the trimmed V and J ends, which lost 3 bases and 8 bases, there was a span of 12 bases. CDR1 SGHNT and CDR2 YYREEE come from the germline V gene (reference sequence). This CDR3 is 13 amino acids long.

The CDR3 is CATSREGGALGNQPQHF. The CDR3 DNA sequence: TGTGCCACCAGCAGAGAGGGGGGGGCACTGGGCAATCAGCCCCAGCATTTT. The V and J genes are TRBV15 and TRBJ1-5; TRBD1 is a possible D gene (6 bases). Germline lookup yields CDR1 LNHNV and CDR2 YYDKDF (reference sequence). Trimming pared 0 bases from V and 2 bases from J, leaving 14 bases between. CDR3 size: 17 residues.

The gene calls are TRBV20-1 and TRBJ2-1, with 7 bases fitting TRBD2. The junction had 5 bases not matched to a gene; V was cut back by 0 bases and J by 3 bases. This CDR3 is built from 15 residues. The germline gives CDR1 DFQATT, CDR2 SNEGSKA (reference sequence). The CDR3 region has the DNA TGCAGTGCTAGAGACGGGGCTAGCGGCTACAATGAGCAGTTCTTC. Residues: CSARDGASGYNEQFF.

This clonotype has a count of ten or more. The V gene is TRBV6-7, the J gene TRBJ1-4; D is uncertain. Being an ORF, TRBV6-7 has a function that is uncertain. This CDR3 contains 16 residues. V lost 0 bases to trimming and J lost 0 bases, with 8 bases between them. CDR3 in amino acids: CASSYSILATNEKLFF. The CDR3, as DNA: TGTGCCAGCAGTTACTCGATACTTGCAACTAATGAAAAACTGTTTTTT.

This clonotype was seen at least ten times. V and J are TRBV29-1 and TRBJ1-6; D is unresolved. This CDR3 is 13 amino acids long. Between the trimmed V and J ends, which lost 2 bases and 10 bases, there was a span of 12 bases. Germline assignment: CDR1 SQVTM and CDR2 ANQGSEA. CDR3 coding DNA: TGCAGCGTTGAACCTGGGTGGGGATCACCCCTCCACTTT. Translated: CSVEPGWGSPLHF.

Many counts were recorded for this clonotype. The chain employs TRBV4-3 and TRBJ2-1; no clear D gene. Deletions cut 1 base from V and 6 bases from J, with 10 bases between. This CDR3 region has 14 residues. Germline loops: CDR1 LGHNA, CDR2 YSLEER. CDR3 coding DNA: TGCGCCAGCAGCCAAGGCTCAGGTTCCAATGAGCAGTTCTTC. This codes for CASSQGSGSNEQFF.

V gene TRBV14 combines with J gene TRBJ1-1; possible D gene TRBD1, 6 bases. The length of the CDR3 is 14 residues. CDR1 and CDR2 (germline): SGHDN, FVKESK. V lost 3 bases, J lost 3 bases, and 11 bases lay in between. CDR3 DNA sequence: TGTGCCAGCAGCCAGGAGGGGGGGTACACTGAAGCTTTCTTT. Its translation: CASSQEGGYTEAFF. Combining the CDR3 with reference TRBV14 and TRBJ1-1 gives the whole variable domain EAGVTQFPSHSVIEKGQTVTLRCDPISGHDNLYWYRRVMGKEIKFLLHFVKESKQDESGMPNNRFLAERTGGTYSTLKVQPAELEDSGVYFCASSQEGGYTEAFFGQGTRLTVV.

V is TRBV29-1 and J is TRBJ2-2; 7 positions match TRBD2. This CDR3 comprises 14 residues. The junction had 8 bases not matched to a gene; V was cut back by 5 bases and J by 5 bases. Germline V CDR1 and CDR2: SQVTM, ANQGSEA. In DNA form, the CDR3 reads TGCAGCGTTCGGCCGAGGGAGGGGACCGGGGAGCTGTTTTTT. Its protein is CSVRPREGTGELFF.

The sample holds many counts of this clonotype. This chain joins TRBV4-1 and TRBJ2-7; 8 bases match TRBD2. Germline V gene data show CDR1 as MGHRA and CDR2 as YSYEKL. CDR3 length: 15 residues. Unmatched junction bases numbered 4, after V lost 0 bases and J lost 3 bases. The CDR3 here is CASSQDPGGLYEQYF. CDR3 DNA sequence: TGCGCCAGCAGCCAAGATCCGGGAGGGCTCTACGAGCAGTACTTC.

This chain uses TRBV15 with TRBJ1-5; D unclear. The CDR3 extends over 16 amino acids. CDR1 and CDR2 from the germline V gene are LNHNV and YYDKDF (reference sequence). The V and J ends lost 0 bases and 1 base respectively, with 10 bases between them. The DNA for the CDR3 is TGTGCCACCAGCAGAGACCTTGCCGGAAGCAATCAGCCCCAGCATTTT. Translating it yields CATSRDLAGSNQPQHF.